This is a list of T cell receptor beta chains from one sample in a study of blood T cells in healthy people across ages. TCRdb passed the 5' RACE reads through MiXCR, listing each CDR3 protein once. The data show about 930,000 distinct CDR3 sequences, 25% to 30% seen once. This same sample was also part of a study on T cells of mothers and their children.

The sequenced material came from blood. The origin of the receptors is a woman between 40 and 50 years old in good health. CDR3s include the opening cysteine and the closing phenylalanine or tryptophan. A D gene is named only where the DNA matches it firmly. Rows may omit the clone size; those that give it use once, few, many or a size class.

v_call	clone_size	j_call	d_call	cdr3_nt	cdr3_aa
TRBV20-1	many	TRBJ2-5	TRBD2	TGCAGTGCTAGAGCGTCTAGCGGGGCGGCGCAGCAAGAGACCCAGTACTTC	CSARASSGAAQQETQYF
TRBV28	-	TRBJ2-5	TRBD2	TGTGCCAGCAGTTTTCTACCTTTGGGACTAGCGGGGGACCCCCAAGAGACCCAGTACTTC	CASSFLPLGLAGDPQETQYF
TRBV4-1	many	TRBJ1-1	-	TGCGCCAGCAGCCGTCGGGATTTGAACACTGAAGCTTTCTTT	CASSRRDLNTEAFF
TRBV28	few	TRBJ1-5	-	TGTGCCAGCAGTTTGGGAGGGGTTCGGACCCGCAATCAGCCCCAGCATTTT	CASSLGGVRTRNQPQHF
TRBV12-3/TRBV12-4	many	TRBJ1-2	-	TGTGCCAGCAGTCTCGGACGGGGCGGCTACACCTTC	CASSLGRGGYTF
TRBV7-2	-	TRBJ2-7	TRBD2	TGTGCCAGCAGCTTAACCGCAGCGGGAGCTGGGGAGCAGTACTTC	CASSLTAAGAGEQYF
TRBV20-1	many	TRBJ2-1	TRBD2	TGCAGTGCTAGAGACCCGGGGGGGTACAATGAGCAGTTCTTC	CSARDPGGYNEQFF
TRBV28	few	TRBJ2-7	TRBD1	TGTGCCAGCAGTACCAACAGGGGGATCTACGAGCAGTACTTC	CASSTNRGIYEQYF
TRBV7-9	-	TRBJ2-5	TRBD1	TGTGCCAGCGGCTTTGTATTAGGGGACAGGGGGACTGAGGAGTACTTC	CASGFVLGDRGTEEYF
TRBV27	-	TRBJ2-1	TRBD2	TGTGCCAGCGGGCTAGCGGGGGGCTCCTACAATGAGCAGTTCTTC	CASGLAGGSYNEQFF
TRBV20-1	many	TRBJ1-5	-	TGCAGTGCTAGAGCGGTGGGACGGAATCAGCCCCAGCATTTT	CSARAVGRNQPQHF
TRBV20-1	many	TRBJ2-7	TRBD1	TGCAGTGCTAGAGCCCCGGGGACAGGGTTGAGGTACGAGCAGTACTTC	CSARAPGTGLRYEQYF
TRBV7-2	-	TRBJ1-1	TRBD1	TGTGCCAGCAGCTTAGCCGGACAGGGGGCGCGGGGCACTGAAGCTTTCTTT	CASSLAGQGARGTEAFF
TRBV20-1	-	TRBJ2-1	TRBD2	TGCAGAGCTACGACCGGGGGGAAGTACAATGAGCAGTTCTTC	CRATTGGKYNEQFF
TRBV5-1	-	TRBJ1-1	-	TGCGCCAGCAGCTTGGGGTGGAGACCAGACCTGAACACTGAAGCTTTCTTT	CASSLGWRPDLNTEAFF
TRBV27	-	TRBJ1-2	-	TGTGCCAGCAGCCACAACGGGGGAGGATCCAGTAGCTATGGCTACACCTTC	CASSHNGGGSSSYGYTF
TRBV20-1	many	TRBJ2-5	-	TGCAGTGTTTTTCGACACCCCCTGGGAGAGACCCAGTACTTC	CSVFRHPLGETQYF